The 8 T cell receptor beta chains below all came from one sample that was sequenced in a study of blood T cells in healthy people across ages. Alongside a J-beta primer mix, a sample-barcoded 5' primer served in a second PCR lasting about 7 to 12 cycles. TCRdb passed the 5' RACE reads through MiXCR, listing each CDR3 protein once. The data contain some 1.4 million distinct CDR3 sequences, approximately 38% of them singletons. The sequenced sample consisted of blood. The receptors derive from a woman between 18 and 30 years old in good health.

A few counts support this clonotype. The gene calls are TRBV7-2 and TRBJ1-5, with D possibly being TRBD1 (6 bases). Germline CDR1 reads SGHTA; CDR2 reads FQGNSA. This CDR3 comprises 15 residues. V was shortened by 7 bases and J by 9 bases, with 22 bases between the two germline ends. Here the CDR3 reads CASNNPGGRKWPQHF. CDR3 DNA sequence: TGTGCCAGCAACAATCCCGGGGGGCGCAAGTGGCCCCAGCATTTT.

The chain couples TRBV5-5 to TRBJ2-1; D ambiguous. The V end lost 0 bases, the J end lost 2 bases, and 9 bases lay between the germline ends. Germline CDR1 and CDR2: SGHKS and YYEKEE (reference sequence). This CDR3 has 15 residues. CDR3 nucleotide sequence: TGTGCCAGCAGCTTGGTCACAAGGACCTACAATGAGCAGTTCTTC. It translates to CASSLVTRTYNEQFF.

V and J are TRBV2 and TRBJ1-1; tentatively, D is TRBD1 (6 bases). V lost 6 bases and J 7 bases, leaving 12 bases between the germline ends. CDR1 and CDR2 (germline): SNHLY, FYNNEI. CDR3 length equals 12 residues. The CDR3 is CASRRPGDEAFF. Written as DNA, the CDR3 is TGTGCCAGCAGACGCCCAGGGGATGAAGCTTTCTTT.

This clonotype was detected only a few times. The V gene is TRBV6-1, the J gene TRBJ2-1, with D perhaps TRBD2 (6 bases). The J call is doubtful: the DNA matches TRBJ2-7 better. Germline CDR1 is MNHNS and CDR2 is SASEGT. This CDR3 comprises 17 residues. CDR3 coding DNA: TGTGCCAGCACCCAGACCAGCGGGCTGATCTCCTACAATGAGCAGTACTTC. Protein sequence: CASTQTSGLISYNEQYF.

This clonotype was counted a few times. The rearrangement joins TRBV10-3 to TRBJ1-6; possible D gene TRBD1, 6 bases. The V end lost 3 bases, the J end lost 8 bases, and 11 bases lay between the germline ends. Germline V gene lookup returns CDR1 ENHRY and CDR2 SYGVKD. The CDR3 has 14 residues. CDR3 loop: CAISDRGLDSPLHF. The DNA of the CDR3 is TGTGCCATCAGTGACAGGGGACTAGATTCACCCCTCCACTTT.

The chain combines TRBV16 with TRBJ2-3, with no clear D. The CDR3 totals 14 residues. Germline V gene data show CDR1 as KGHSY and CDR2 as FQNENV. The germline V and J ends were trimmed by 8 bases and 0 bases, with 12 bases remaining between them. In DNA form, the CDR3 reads TGTGCCAGCGGATCTAAGAGAAGCACAGATACGCAGTATTTT. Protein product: CASGSKRSTDTQYF.

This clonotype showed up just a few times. The CDR3, as DNA: TGTGCCAGCAGTTACTTGTCAGGGAGCCAAAACATTCAGTACTTC. Encoded protein: CASSYLSGSQNIQYF. The chain carries TRBV6-2 or TRBV6-3 and TRBJ2-4; D possibly matches TRBD1 or TRBD2 (5 bases each). Trimming pared 1 base from V and 5 bases from J, leaving 12 bases between. Germline V lookup: CDR1 MNHEY, CDR2 SVGEGT. This CDR3 is 15 amino acids long.

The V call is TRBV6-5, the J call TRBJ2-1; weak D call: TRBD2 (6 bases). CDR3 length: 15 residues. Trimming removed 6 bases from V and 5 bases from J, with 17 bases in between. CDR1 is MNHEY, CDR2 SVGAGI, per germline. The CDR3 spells CASSPSATPHNEQFF. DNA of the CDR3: TGTGCCAGCAGCCCTAGCGCTACACCACACAATGAGCAGTTCTTC.